The clone carrying this TCR beta chain was recorded a few times. Its antigen is undetermined. The sample comes from a study of CD8 T cells in ankylosing spondylitis. Points from the study as a whole: Some motif variants were previously reported in reactive arthritis synovial fluid and blood. Seemingly distinctive of ankylosing spondylitis blood was a TCR beta motif formed by eight highly homologous variants.

The CDR3 is 12 residues long. V dropped 5 bases and J dropped 5 bases, with 9 bases sitting between them. One entry per CDR3 protein, called by TCRdb with MiXCR from the 5' RACE reads. The sample includes around 490,000 distinct CDR3 sequences, about 5.4% of them seen just once. The receptor's source is a male donor with ankylosing spondylitis. This chain joins TRBV12-3 or TRBV12-4 and TRBJ1-2; unclear D gene. Specimen: blood, either unsorted or a sorted T cell fraction (not recorded which). Here the CDR3 reads CASSEGPYGYTF. As DNA, the CDR3 is TGTGCCAGCAGTGAAGGCCCTTATGGCTACACCTTC.